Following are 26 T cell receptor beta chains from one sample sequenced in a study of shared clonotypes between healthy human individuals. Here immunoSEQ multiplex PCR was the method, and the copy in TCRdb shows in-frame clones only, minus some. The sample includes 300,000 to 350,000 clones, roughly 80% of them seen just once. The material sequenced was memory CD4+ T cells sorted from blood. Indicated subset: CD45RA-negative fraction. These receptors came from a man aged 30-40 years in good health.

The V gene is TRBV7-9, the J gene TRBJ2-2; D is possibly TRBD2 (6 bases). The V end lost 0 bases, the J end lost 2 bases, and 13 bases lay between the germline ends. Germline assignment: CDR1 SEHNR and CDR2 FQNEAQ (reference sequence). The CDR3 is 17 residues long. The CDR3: CASSLARDSGNTGELFF. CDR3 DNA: TGTGCCAGCAGCTTAGCGCGGGATAGCGGTAACACCGGGGAGCTGTTTTTT. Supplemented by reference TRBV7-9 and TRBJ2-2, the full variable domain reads DTGVSQNPRHKITKRGQNVTFRCDPISEHNRLYWYRQTLGQGPEFLTYFQNEAQLEKSRLLSDRFSAERPKGSFSTLEIQRTEQGDSAMYLCASSLARDSGNTGELFFGEGSRLTVL.

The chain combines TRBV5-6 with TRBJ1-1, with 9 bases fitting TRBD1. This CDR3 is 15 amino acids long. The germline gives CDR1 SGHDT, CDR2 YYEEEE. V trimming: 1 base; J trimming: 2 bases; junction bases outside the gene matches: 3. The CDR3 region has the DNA TGTGCCAGCAGCTTGCCGGGACAGGGAAACACTGAAGCTTTCTTT. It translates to CASSLPGQGNTEAFF.

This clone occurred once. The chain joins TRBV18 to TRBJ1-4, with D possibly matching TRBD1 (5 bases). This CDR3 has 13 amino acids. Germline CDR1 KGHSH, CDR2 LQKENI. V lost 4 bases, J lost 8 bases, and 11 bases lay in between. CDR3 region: CASSLQGEEKLFF. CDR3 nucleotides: TGTGCCAGCTCACTGCAGGGCGAAGAAAAACTGTTTTTT.

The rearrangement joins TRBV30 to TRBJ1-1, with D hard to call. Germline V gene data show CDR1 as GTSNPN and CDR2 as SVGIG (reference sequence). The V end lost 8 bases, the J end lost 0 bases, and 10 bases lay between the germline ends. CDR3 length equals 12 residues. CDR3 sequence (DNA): TGTGCCGCAGGAAAGATGAACACTGAAGCTTTCTTT. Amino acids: CAAGKMNTEAFF.

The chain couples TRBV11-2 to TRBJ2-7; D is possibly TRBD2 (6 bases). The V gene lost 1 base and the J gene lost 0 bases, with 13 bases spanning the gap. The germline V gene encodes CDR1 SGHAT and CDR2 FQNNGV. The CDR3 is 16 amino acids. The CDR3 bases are TGTGCCAGCAGCTTAGCAACGGCGGGAAACTCCTACGAGCAGTACTTC. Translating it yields CASSLATAGNSYEQYF.

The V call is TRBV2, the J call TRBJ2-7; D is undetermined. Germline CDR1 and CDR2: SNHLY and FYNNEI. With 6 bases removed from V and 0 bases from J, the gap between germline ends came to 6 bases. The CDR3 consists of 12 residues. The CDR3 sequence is CASRSDSYEQYF. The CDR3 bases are TGTGCCAGCAGATCGGACTCCTACGAGCAGTACTTC. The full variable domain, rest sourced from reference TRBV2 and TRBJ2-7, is EPEVTQTPSHQVTQMGQEVILRCVPISNHLYFYWYRQILGQKVEFLVSFYNNEISEKSEIFDDQFSVERPDGSNFTLKIRSTKLEDSAMYFCASRSDSYEQYFGPGTRLTVT.

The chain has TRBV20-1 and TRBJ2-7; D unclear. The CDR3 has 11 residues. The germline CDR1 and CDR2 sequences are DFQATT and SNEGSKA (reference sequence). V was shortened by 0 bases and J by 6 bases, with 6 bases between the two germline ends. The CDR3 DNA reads TGCAGTGCTAGAGATAGTCCCGAGCAGTACTTC. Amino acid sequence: CSARDSPEQYF.

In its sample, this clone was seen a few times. CDR3 loop: CASSLSEGFGTSMNEQFF. CDR3 DNA sequence: TGTGCCAGCAGTTTATCCGAAGGTTTCGGGACTAGTATGAATGAGCAGTTCTTC. V usage is TRBV28 and J usage is TRBJ2-1; 8 bases fit TRBD2. Germline CDR1 reads MDHEN; CDR2 reads SYDVKM. The CDR3 consists of 18 residues. V lost 1 base, J lost 7 bases, and 15 bases stayed unmatched.

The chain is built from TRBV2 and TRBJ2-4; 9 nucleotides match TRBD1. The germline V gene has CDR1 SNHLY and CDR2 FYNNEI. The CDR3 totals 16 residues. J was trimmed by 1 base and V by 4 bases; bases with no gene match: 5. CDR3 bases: TGTGCCAGCAGTGCCGGACAGGGGAGCGCCAAAAACATTCAGTACTTC. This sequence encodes CASSAGQGSAKNIQYF.

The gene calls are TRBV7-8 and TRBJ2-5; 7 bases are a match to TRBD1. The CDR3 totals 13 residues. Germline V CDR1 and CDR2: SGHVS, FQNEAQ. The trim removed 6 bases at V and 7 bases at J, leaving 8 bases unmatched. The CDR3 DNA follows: TGTGCCAGCAGTACAGGGGCCCCTGGGACCCAGTACTTC. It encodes CASSTGAPGTQYF. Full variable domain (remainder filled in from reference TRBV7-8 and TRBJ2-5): GAGVSQSPRYKVAKRGQDVALRCDPISGHVSLFWYQQALGQGPEFLTYFQNEAQLDKSGLPSDRFFAERPEGSVSTLKIQRTQQEDSAVYLCASSTGAPGTQYFGPGTRLLVL.

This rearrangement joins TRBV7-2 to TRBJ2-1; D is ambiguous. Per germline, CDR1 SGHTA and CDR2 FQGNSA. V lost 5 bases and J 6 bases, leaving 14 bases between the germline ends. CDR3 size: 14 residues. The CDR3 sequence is CASSAFPTSNEQFF. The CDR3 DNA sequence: TGTGCCAGCAGCGCATTCCCTACATCCAATGAGCAGTTCTTC.

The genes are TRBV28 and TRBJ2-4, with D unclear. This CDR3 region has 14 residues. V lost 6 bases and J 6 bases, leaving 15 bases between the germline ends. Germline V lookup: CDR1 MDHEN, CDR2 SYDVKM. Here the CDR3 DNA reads TGTGCCAGCAGCGCCTTAGGCTCGCTAAACATTCAGTACTTC. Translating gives CASSALGSLNIQYF.

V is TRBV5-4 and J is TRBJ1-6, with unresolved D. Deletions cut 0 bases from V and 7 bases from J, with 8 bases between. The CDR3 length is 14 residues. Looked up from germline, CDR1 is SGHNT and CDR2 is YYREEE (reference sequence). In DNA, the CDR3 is TGTGCCAGCAGCTTGGAACGATTCAATTCACCCCTCCACTTT. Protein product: CASSLERFNSPLHF.

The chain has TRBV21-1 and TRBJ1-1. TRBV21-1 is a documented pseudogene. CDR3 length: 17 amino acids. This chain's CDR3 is CASSKEGGAPEATEAFF. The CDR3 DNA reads TGTGCCAGCAGCAAAGAGGGAGGGGCGCCTGAAGCCACTGAAGCTTTCTTT.

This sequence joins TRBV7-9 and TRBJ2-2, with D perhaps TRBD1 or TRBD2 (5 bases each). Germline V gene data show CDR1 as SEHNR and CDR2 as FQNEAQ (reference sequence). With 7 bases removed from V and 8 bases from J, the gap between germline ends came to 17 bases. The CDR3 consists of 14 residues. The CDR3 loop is CASITGDGRGELFF. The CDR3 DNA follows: TGTGCCAGCATCACCGGGGACGGTCGTGGGGAGCTGTTTTTT. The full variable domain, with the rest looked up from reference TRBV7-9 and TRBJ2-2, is DTGVSQNPRHKITKRGQNVTFRCDPISEHNRLYWYRQTLGQGPEFLTYFQNEAQLEKSRLLSDRFSAERPKGSFSTLEIQRTEQGDSAMYLCASITGDGRGELFFGEGSRLTVL.

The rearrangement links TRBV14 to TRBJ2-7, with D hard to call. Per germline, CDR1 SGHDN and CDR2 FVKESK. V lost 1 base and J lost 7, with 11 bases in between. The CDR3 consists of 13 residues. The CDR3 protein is CASSQGLTGEQYF. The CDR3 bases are TGTGCCAGCAGCCAAGGCTTAACGGGTGAGCAGTACTTC.

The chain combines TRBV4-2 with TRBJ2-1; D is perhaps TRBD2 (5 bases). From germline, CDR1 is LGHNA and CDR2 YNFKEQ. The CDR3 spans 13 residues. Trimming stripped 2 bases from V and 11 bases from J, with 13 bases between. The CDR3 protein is CASSQSSSIKQFF. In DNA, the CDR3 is TGTGCCAGCAGCCAATCTTCTAGCATCAAGCAGTTCTTC.

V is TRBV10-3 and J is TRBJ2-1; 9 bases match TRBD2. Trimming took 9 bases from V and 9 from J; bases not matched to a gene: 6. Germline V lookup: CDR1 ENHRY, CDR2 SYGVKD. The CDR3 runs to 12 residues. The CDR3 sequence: CAISGSFFEQFF. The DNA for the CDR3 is TGTGCCATTAGCGGGAGTTTTTTTGAGCAGTTCTTC.

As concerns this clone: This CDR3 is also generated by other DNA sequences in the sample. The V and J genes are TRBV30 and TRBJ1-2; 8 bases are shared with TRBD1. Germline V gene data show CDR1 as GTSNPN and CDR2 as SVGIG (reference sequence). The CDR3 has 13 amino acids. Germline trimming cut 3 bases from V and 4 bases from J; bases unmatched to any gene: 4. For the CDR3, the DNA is TGTGCCTGGAGCGCGACAGGGGTCTATGGCTACACCTTC. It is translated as CAWSATGVYGYTF.

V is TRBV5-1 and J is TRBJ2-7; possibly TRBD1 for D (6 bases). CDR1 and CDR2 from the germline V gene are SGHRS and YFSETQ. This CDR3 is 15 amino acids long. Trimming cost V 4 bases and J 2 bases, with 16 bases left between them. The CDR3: CASSQTAGVTYEQYF. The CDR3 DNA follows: TGCGCCAGCAGCCAAACCGCAGGGGTAACCTACGAGCAGTACTTC.

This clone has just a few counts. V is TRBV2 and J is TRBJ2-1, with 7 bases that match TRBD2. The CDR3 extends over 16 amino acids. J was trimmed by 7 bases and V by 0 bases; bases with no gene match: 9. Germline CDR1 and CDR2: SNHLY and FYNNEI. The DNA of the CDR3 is TGTGCCAGCAGTGAAGCGATGGGACTAAAGGGGAATGAGCAGTTCTTC. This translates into CASSEAMGLKGNEQFF.

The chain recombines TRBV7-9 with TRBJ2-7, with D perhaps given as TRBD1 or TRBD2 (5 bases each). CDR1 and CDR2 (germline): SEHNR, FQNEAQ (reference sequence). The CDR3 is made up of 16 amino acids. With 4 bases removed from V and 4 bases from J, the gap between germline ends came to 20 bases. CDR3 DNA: TGTGCCAGCAGCTCCCCGGCAGGGACGGGCGGGTACGAGCAGTACTTC. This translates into CASSSPAGTGGYEQYF.

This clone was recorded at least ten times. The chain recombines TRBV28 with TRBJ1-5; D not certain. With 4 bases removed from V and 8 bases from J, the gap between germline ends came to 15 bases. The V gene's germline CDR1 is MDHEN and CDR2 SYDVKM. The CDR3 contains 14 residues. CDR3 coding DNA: TGTGCCAGCAGTTCTCAGGTGAACCGGGAGCCCCAGCATTTT. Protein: CASSSQVNREPQHF.

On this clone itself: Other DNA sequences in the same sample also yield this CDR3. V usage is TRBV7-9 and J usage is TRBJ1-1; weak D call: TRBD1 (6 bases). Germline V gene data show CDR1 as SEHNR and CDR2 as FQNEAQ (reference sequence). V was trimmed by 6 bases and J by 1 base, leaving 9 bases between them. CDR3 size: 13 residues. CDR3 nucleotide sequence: TGTGCCAGCAGGCTGGGACAGAACACTGAAGCTTTCTTT. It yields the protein CASRLGQNTEAFF.

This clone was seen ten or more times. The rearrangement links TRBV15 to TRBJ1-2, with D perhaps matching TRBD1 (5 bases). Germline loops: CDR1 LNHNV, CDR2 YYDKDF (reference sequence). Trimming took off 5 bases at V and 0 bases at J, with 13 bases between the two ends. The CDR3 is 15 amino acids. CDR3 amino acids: CATSEPGGANYGYTF. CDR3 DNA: TGTGCCACCAGCGAACCGGGGGGAGCTAACTATGGCTACACCTTC.

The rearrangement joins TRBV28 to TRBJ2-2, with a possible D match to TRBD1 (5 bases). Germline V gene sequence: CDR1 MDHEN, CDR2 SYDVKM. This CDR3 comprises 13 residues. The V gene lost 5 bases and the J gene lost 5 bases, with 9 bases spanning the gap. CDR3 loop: CASSPQGTGELFF. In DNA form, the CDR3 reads TGTGCCAGCAGTCCGCAGGGAACCGGGGAGCTGTTTTTT. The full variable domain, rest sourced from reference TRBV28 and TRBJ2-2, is DVKVTQSSRYLVKRTGEKVFLECVQDMDHENMFWYRQDPGLGLRLIYFSYDVKMKEKGDIPEGYSVSREKKERFSLILESASTNQTSMYLCASSPQGTGELFFGEGSRLTVL.